This T cell receptor beta chain was captured by sequencing in a study of cytomegalovirus exposure and HLA in healthy donors. Vbeta (60) and Jbeta (13) primers were used in the PCR. TCRdb's copy holds only in-frame clones and misses some; the assay was immunoSEQ multiplex PCR. The table has 85,000 to 100,000 clones, about 68% seen once; the top ten hold about 2.3%. The CDR3 is 15 residues long. From germline, CDR1 is SGHTA and CDR2 FQGNSA. Trimming removed 2 bases at V and 4 bases at J, with 15 bases between. The chain is built from TRBV7-2 and TRBJ2-7, with D possibly being TRBD1 (5 bases). This TCR was recovered from a human donor in good health. The sample was PBMCs. DNA of the CDR3: TGTGCCAGCAGCTTAAGGGCAGGGAACCCATACGAGCAGTACTTC. It encodes CASSLRAGNPYEQYF.